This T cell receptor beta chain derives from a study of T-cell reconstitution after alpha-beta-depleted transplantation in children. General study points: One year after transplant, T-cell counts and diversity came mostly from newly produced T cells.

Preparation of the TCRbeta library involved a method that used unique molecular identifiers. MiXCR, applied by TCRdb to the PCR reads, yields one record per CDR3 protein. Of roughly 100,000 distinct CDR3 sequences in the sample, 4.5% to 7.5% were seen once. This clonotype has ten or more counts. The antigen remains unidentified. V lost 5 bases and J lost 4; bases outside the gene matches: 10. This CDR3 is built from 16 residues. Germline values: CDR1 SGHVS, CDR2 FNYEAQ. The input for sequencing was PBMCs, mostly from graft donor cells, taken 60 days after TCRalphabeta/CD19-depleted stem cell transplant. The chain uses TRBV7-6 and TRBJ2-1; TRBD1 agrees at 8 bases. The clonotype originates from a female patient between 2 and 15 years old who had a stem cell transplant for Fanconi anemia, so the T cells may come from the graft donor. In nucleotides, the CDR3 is TGTGCCAGCAGCCTAACCAGGGGGCAAGGGTACAATGAGCAGTTCTTC. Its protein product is CASSLTRGQGYNEQFF.